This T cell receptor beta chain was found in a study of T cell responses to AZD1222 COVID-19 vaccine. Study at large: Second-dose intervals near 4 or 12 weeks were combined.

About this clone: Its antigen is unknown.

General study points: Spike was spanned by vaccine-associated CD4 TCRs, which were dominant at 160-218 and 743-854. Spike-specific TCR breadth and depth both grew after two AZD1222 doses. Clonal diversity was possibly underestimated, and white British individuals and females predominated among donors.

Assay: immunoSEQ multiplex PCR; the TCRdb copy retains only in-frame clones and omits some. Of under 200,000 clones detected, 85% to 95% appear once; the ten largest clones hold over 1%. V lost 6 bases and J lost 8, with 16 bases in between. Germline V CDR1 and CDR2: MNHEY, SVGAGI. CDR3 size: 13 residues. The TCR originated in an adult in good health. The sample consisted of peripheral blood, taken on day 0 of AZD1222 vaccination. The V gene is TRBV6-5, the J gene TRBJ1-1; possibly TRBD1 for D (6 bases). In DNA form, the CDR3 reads TGTGCCAGCAGGACGGACCGCAGGGGCGAAGCTTTCTTT. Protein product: CASRTDRRGEAFF.